This is a list of T cell receptor beta chains from one sample in a study of cytomegalovirus exposure and HLA in healthy donors. Produced via immunoSEQ multiplex PCR; TCRdb's table is partial and in-frame only. Of about 120,000 clones in the sample, approximately 82% were seen once. The sequencing input was PBMCs. The receptor source for this set is a man in his thirties or forties in good health and CMV-seropositive. Both conserved end residues are part of each CDR3. The order of the fields is CDR3 length, clone size, D gene, J gene, V gene, CDR3 protein, CDR3 DNA. The D gene is left open where the match is weak. Clone sizes are given selectively: once, few, many, or a class where the clone is expanded.

13	.	.	TRBJ1-6	TRBV25-1	CASSERGNSPLHF	TGTGCCAGCAGTGAACGGGGTAATTCACCCCTCCACTTT
15	.	TRBD1	TRBJ2-5	TRBV4-3	CASSQVTGKQETQYF	TGCGCCAGCAGCCAAGTGACAGGGAAACAAGAGACCCAGTACTTC
15	.	.	TRBJ1-2	TRBV19	CASSLQDSPLYGYTF	TGTGCCAGTAGTTTACAGGATTCCCCCCTTTATGGCTACACCTTC
14	few	.	TRBJ1-6	TRBV9	CASSVEGGNSPLHF	TGTGCCAGCAGCGTAGAGGGGGGGAATTCACCCCTCCACTTT
15	.	TRBD1	TRBJ1-2	TRBV4-3	CASSHLTGTNYGYTF	TGCGCCAGCAGCCACTTGACAGGGACCAACTATGGCTACACCTTC
13	.	.	TRBJ2-7	TRBV27	CASSLLGADEQYF	TGTGCCAGCAGTTTACTGGGGGCGGACGAGCAGTACTTC
15	few	TRBD2	TRBJ2-1	TRBV4-1	CASSQVLAGSNEQFF	TGCGCCAGCAGCCAAGTTCTAGCGGGGAGCAATGAGCAGTTCTTC
15	.	.	TRBJ1-5	TRBV2	CASSAQGNSNQPQHF	TGTGCCAGCAGTGCACAGGGAAATAGCAATCAGCCCCAGCATTTT
14	.	.	TRBJ2-5	TRBV6-1	CASSKDGYQETQYF	TGTGCCAGCAGTAAAGACGGGTACCAAGAGACCCAGTACTTC
12	.	TRBD1	TRBJ1-1	TRBV6-1	CASRGQGGEAFF	TGTGCCAGCAGAGGACAGGGTGGCGAAGCTTTCTTT
17	.	TRBD2	TRBJ2-7	TRBV18	CASSPFDLAGTTYEQYF	TGTGCCAGCTCACCCTTCGACTTAGCGGGGACTACCTACGAGCAGTACTTC
15	.	TRBD1	TRBJ1-4	TRBV4-3	CASSQSWDRGEKLFF	TGCGCCAGCAGCCAATCTTGGGACAGGGGTGAAAAACTGTTTTTT
15	.	.	TRBJ2-1	TRBV10-2	CASAPGGPFYNEQFF	TGCGCCAGCGCTCCCGGGGGGCCCTTCTACAATGAGCAGTTCTTC
17	once	TRBD1	TRBJ2-3	TRBV18	CASSPLPGTGYTDTQYF	TGTGCCAGCTCACCCCTTCCCGGGACAGGGTATACAGATACGCAGTATTTT